This entry lists 9 T cell receptor beta chains sequenced from one sample in a study of CD8+CD57+ T cells in acquired aplastic anemia. Flow cytometry had shown expanded CD8+CD57+ cells in the patients chosen for sequencing. Genomic DNA constituted the template upon which TCR beta VDJ and CDR3 profiling was performed. MiXCR was run by TCRdb on the reads, yielding one entry per CDR3 protein. The sample has 450,000 to 600,000 distinct CDR3 sequences; over 25% are singletons. What was sequenced was sorted CD4+, CD8+, or CD8+CD57+ T cells (not recorded which) from PBMCs. Receptors originate from a human donor with aplastic anemia.

This clonotype showed up just a few times. This chain joins TRBV11-2 and TRBJ2-3; 8 bases line up with TRBD1. CDR1 and CDR2 from the germline V gene are SGHAT and FQNNGV. The CDR3 has 15 residues. Trimming took 4 bases from V and 6 from J; bases not matched to a gene: 9. The CDR3 is CASSSTRGQSDTQYF. CDR3 bases: TGTGCCAGCAGCTCAACCAGGGGGCAGAGCGATACGCAGTATTTT.

The chain joins TRBV20-1 to TRBJ2-5, with D perhaps TRBD2 (6 bases). This CDR3 has 14 residues. V lost 5 bases to trimming and J lost 0 bases, with 13 bases between them. Germline values: CDR1 DFQATT, CDR2 SNEGSKA (reference sequence). Written as DNA, the CDR3 is TGCAGTGCTTCGATCGGGGGAAACCAAGAGACCCAGTACTTC. Protein sequence: CSASIGGNQETQYF.

This clonotype was seen many times. The chain employs TRBV20-1 and TRBJ2-6, with TRBD1 as a possible D gene (6 bases). Germline values: CDR1 DFQATT, CDR2 SNEGSKA (reference sequence). The V gene lost 0 bases and the J gene lost 5 bases, with 8 bases spanning the gap. This CDR3 is built from 14 residues. The CDR3 sequence is CSAREQGWANVLTF. The CDR3 DNA follows: TGCAGTGCTAGAGAACAGGGTTGGGCCAACGTCCTGACTTTC.

The table lists this clonotype with many counts. V gene TRBV11-3 combines with J gene TRBJ1-6, with D perhaps matching TRBD1 (5 bases). The germline gives CDR1 SGHNT, CDR2 YENEEA. Trimming removed 0 bases from V and 15 bases from J, with 9 bases in between. CDR3 size: 12 residues. The CDR3 sequence is CASSLDGTDLHF. The CDR3 DNA reads as TGTGCCAGCAGCTTAGATGGGACCGACCTCCACTTT.

This clonotype was picked up many times. This sequence joins TRBV29-1 and TRBJ2-5; D is perhaps TRBD1 (5 bases). V gave up 7 bases and J gave up 2 bases, with 17 bases separating them. CDR1 is SQVTM and CDR2 is ANQGSEA in the germline V gene. CDR3 length equals 14 residues. CDR3 region: CSALTEKDQETQYF. In DNA form, the CDR3 reads TGCAGCGCCTTGACAGAAAAGGATCAAGAGACCCAGTACTTC.

The rearrangement uses TRBV11-2 and TRBJ2-1, with 12 bases matching TRBD2. V lost 0 bases and J lost 10; bases outside the gene matches: 10. Germline loops: CDR1 SGHAT, CDR2 FQNNGV. This CDR3 has 17 amino acids. CDR3 in DNA: TGTGCCAGCAGCTTAGAACTGACTAGCGGGGGTTTTGTCGAGCAGTTCTTC. Translation gives CASSLELTSGGFVEQFF.

The V and J genes are TRBV4-2 and TRBJ2-3; 12 positions agree with TRBD2. V gave up 1 base and J gave up 4 bases; unmatched junction bases: 0. Germline CDR1 is LGHNA and CDR2 is YNFKEQ. This CDR3 is built from 15 residues. The CDR3 loop is CASSQGLAGADTQYF. The CDR3 region has the DNA TGTGCCAGCAGCCAAGGACTAGCGGGAGCAGATACGCAGTATTTT.

This clonotype was seen ten or more times. This chain uses TRBV20-1 with TRBJ1-6; D ambiguous. From germline, CDR1 is DFQATT and CDR2 SNEGSKA (reference sequence). CDR3 size: 15 residues. The V end was cut by 1 base, the J end by 7 bases, with 14 bases between. CDR3 sequence (DNA): TGCAGTGCTAGAGTCTGGTTAGGTGACAATTCACCCCTCCACTTT. It encodes CSARVWLGDNSPLHF.

Comments on this clonotype: A much larger clone differs by one base, so this may be a read error. V gene TRBV15 combines with J gene TRBJ1-3; D is undetermined. V lost 1 base and J 4 bases, leaving 5 bases between the germline ends. The CDR3 loop spans 13 amino acids. The germline CDR1 and CDR2 sequences are LNHNV and YYDKDF (reference sequence). The CDR3 reads CATSRAAGNTIYF. The CDR3 coding sequence is TGTGCCACCAGCAGAGCAGCGGGAAACACCATATATTTT.